The entry that follows covers one T cell receptor beta chain sequence. The antigen remains undetermined. This sample is part of a study of T cell repertoires in cytomegalovirus infection. Turning to the study itself: Selected CMV epitopes included recently identified HLA-C-restricted ones as well as well-studied HLA-B-restricted ones.

The CDR3 spans 15 residues. V was cut by 3 bases and J by 6 bases, with 12 bases left in between. Germline assignment: CDR1 SEHNR and CDR2 FQNEAQ (reference sequence). TCRdb called the reads again in MiXCR, with one record for every CDR3 protein. Among approximately 730,000 distinct CDR3 sequences listed, around 35% were seen once. Study conclusions and caveats: HLA-C-restricted CMV-specific TCR beta clonotypes prevailed in the ex vivo response.

J is TRBJ1-6 and V is TRBV7-9; unclear D gene. The clonotype was recovered from a human donor in good health (CMV status not recorded). Some clones in this sample may be carry-over from other donors' samples. The material was cultured PBMCs, obtained from culture after CMV antigen stimulation. In DNA form, the CDR3 reads TGTGCCAGCAGCTTCAGTTTACCATCTAATTCACCCCTCCACTTT. Protein: CASSFSLPSNSPLHF.